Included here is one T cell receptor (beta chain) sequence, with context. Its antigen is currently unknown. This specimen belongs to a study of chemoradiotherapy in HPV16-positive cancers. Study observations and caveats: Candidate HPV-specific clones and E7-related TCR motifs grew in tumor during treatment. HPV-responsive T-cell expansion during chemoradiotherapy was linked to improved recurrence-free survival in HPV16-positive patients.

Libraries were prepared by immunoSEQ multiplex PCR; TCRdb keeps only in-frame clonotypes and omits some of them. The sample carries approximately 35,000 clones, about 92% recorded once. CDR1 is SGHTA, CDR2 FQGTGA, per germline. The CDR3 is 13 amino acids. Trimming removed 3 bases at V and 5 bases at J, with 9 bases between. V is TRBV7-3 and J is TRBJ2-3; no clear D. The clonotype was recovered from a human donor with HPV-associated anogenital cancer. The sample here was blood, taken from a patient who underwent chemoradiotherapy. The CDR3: CASSFTKLDTQYF. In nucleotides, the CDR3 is TGTGCCAGCAGCTTCACCAAGTTAGATACGCAGTATTTT.